Below, 28 T cell receptor beta chains from the same sample are listed, as sequenced in a study of blood T cell repertoires in COVID-19. Produced via immunoSEQ multiplex PCR; TCRdb's table is partial and in-frame only. The data contain 150,000 to 200,000 clones, 85% to 90% of them singletons. What was sequenced was peripheral blood. The receptors shown here come from a woman aged 55-70 years with COVID-19, enrolled during active disease.

This sequence joins TRBV19 and TRBJ1-2; TRBD1 might be the D (5 bases). The CDR3 has 14 residues. With 3 bases removed from V and 7 bases from J, the gap between germline ends came to 15 bases. Germline CDR1 is LNHDA and CDR2 is SQIVND (reference sequence). CDR3 bases: TGTGCCAGTAGTATGAGTTCCGGGGGGTTTGGCTACACCTTC. Translation: CASSMSSGGFGYTF.

The CDR3 is CASSVGQGQSNYGYTF. The CDR3 DNA follows: TGTGCCAGCAGCGTGGGACAGGGGCAGTCTAACTATGGCTACACCTTC. This rearrangement joins TRBV14 to TRBJ1-2; 10 nucleotides agree with TRBD1. Per germline, CDR1 SGHDN and CDR2 FVKESK. The CDR3 covers 16 residues. V was pared by 5 bases and J by 0 bases, with 6 bases of the junction left unmatched. The full variable domain, its missing parts supplied by reference TRBV14 and TRBJ1-2, is EAGVTQFPSHSVIEKGQTVTLRCDPISGHDNLYWYRRVMGKEIKFLLHFVKESKQDESGMPNNRFLAERTGGTYSTLKVQPAELEDSGVYFCASSVGQGQSNYGYTFGSGTRLTVV.

The chain links TRBV25-1 to TRBJ2-2; 7 bases are a match to TRBD1. The length of the CDR3 is 14 residues. V dropped 3 bases and J dropped 4; count of bases not matched to a gene: 2. CDR1 is MGHDK, CDR2 SYGVNS, per germline. CDR3 nucleotide sequence: TGTGCCAGCAGTGATCCAGGGGGCACCGGGGAGCTGTTTTTT. Amino acid sequence: CASSDPGGTGELFF.

The rearrangement uses TRBV6-1 and TRBJ1-1, with D possibly matching TRBD1 (6 bases). This CDR3 is built from 15 residues. V was shortened by 1 base and J by 6 bases, with 15 bases between the two germline ends. Per germline, CDR1 MNHNS and CDR2 SASEGT. This CDR3 is CASSEVAKGVSEAFF. The CDR3 DNA reads as TGTGCCAGCAGTGAAGTCGCAAAGGGGGTCTCTGAAGCTTTCTTT.

This chain connects TRBV7-8 to TRBJ2-7; 7 bases are a match to TRBD2. Germline CDR1 is SGHVS and CDR2 is FQNEAQ. With 1 base clipped from V and 4 bases from J, the junction kept 13 bases outside the gene matches. The CDR3 is 17 residues long. The CDR3 region is CASSLGGAAGVSYEQYF. The CDR3 DNA reads as TGTGCCAGCAGCTTAGGAGGCGCGGCGGGAGTTTCTTACGAGCAGTACTTC.

The genes are TRBV2 and TRBJ1-4; maybe TRBD1 (5 bases). Germline values: CDR1 SNHLY, CDR2 FYNNEI. The CDR3 extends over 12 amino acids. Deletions cut 6 bases from V and 10 bases from J, with 12 bases between. CDR3 amino acids: CASSASGGKLFF. The CDR3 DNA follows: TGTGCCAGCAGCGCCAGCGGGGGAAAACTGTTTTTT.

This clone was detected only once. The chain joins TRBV7-5 to TRBJ1-2; the table's D gene call, TRBD1, was not cross checked with the DNA. TRBV7-5 is shown as a pseudogene. The CDR3 spans 15 residues. CDR3 in DNA: TGTGCCAGAAGCTCGTCAGGGGCTTCTAACTATGGCTACACCTTC. Translated, it gives CARSSSGASNYGYTF.

V is TRBV4-1 and J is TRBJ2-3; 8 positions match TRBD2. Germline CDR1 reads MGHRA; CDR2 reads YSYEKL. The V gene end was trimmed by 0 bases and the J gene end by 3 bases; junction bases not matched to a gene: 8. The CDR3 is 17 amino acids. The CDR3 spells CASSQDGAGGLTDTQYF. CDR3 nucleotides: TGCGCCAGCAGCCAAGATGGGGCGGGAGGTTTGACAGATACGCAGTATTTT.

This clone occurred a few times. The genes are TRBV27 and TRBJ2-7; TRBD2 matches 10 bases. The germline V gene has CDR1 MNHEY and CDR2 SMNVEV (reference sequence). Trimming removed 6 bases from V and 1 base from J; junction bases left unmatched: 6. This CDR3 has 15 residues. CDR3 DNA sequence: TGTGCCAGCAGGGCCTCTAGCGGGAGTTCCTACGAGCAGTACTTC. It codes for CASRASSGSSYEQYF.

V usage is TRBV6-2 or TRBV6-3 and J usage is TRBJ2-4; a weak D match, TRBD1 (6 bases). This CDR3 contains 13 residues. Trimming took 6 bases from V and 2 from J, leaving 8 bases between them. The germline V gene has CDR1 MNHEY and CDR2 SVGEGT. In nucleotides, the CDR3 is TGTGCCAGCAGCAGGGGTACCAAAAACATTCAGTACTTC. Encoded protein: CASSRGTKNIQYF.

The chain uses TRBV6-5 and TRBJ1-2; the match to TRBD1 covers 8 bases. This CDR3 spans 13 amino acids. Germline CDR1 is MNHEY and CDR2 is SVGAGI. The V gene end was trimmed by 6 bases and the J gene end by 4 bases; junction bases not matched to a gene: 4. This chain's CDR3 is CASSRDRPYGYTF. DNA of the CDR3: TGTGCCAGCAGCCGGGACAGGCCCTATGGCTACACCTTC.

V is TRBV6-6 and J is TRBJ1-5; TRBD1 might be the D (5 bases). In germline, CDR1 is MNHNY, CDR2 SVGAGI (reference sequence). The CDR3 has 13 residues. V lost 8 bases to trimming and J lost 5 bases, with 13 bases between them. CDR3 region: CASHLTADQPQHF. The DNA for the CDR3 is TGTGCCAGCCACCTGACAGCAGATCAGCCCCAGCATTTT.

J is TRBJ2-1 and V is TRBV19; D might be TRBD1 (6 bases). The germline gives CDR1 LNHDA, CDR2 SQIVND (reference sequence). The V end was cut by 5 bases, the J end by 4 bases, with 15 bases between. CDR3 length: 15 amino acids. The CDR3 is CASSRFRGRYNEQFF. The DNA of the CDR3 is TGTGCCAGTAGTCGGTTCAGGGGCCGATACAATGAGCAGTTCTTC.

CDR3 in DNA: TGTGCCAGCAGCCCGCTAGTCCCGGGACTGAGGACCTACACCTTC. It yields the protein CASSPLVPGLRTYTF. The chain has TRBV5-6 and TRBJ1-2, with a weak D call TRBD1 (5 bases). The CDR3 has 15 amino acids. CDR1 and CDR2 from the germline V gene are SGHDT and YYEEEE. V dropped 4 bases and J dropped 10 bases, with 23 bases sitting between them. The whole variable domain, remainder taken from reference TRBV5-6 and TRBJ1-2, is DAGVTQSPTHLIKTRGQQVTLRCSPKSGHDTVSWYQQALGQGPQFIFQYYEEEERQRGNFPDRFSGHQFPNYSSELNVNALLLGDSALYLCASSPLVPGLRTYTFGSGTRLTVV.

The V and J genes are TRBV6-6 and TRBJ2-3; D might be TRBD1 (5 bases). The CDR3 covers 14 residues. Germline V lookup: CDR1 MNHNY, CDR2 SVGAGI (reference sequence). V lost 2 bases and J 6 bases, leaving 12 bases between the germline ends. The CDR3, as DNA: TGTGCCAGCAGTTACCTAAGGGGTTCGGATACGCAGTATTTT. Translated, it gives CASSYLRGSDTQYF.

This clone was observed a few times. The V gene is TRBV5-1, the J gene TRBJ2-7; TRBD2 matches 11 bases. The V gene's germline CDR1 is SGHRS and CDR2 YFSETQ. V lost 2 bases, J lost 7 bases, and 8 bases stayed unmatched. CDR3 length: 15 amino acids. The CDR3 DNA sequence: TGCGCCAGCAGCTTACTAGCGGGAGTTCAAGGAGAGCAGTACTTC. Translating gives CASSLLAGVQGEQYF. Supplemented by reference TRBV5-1 and TRBJ2-7, the full variable domain reads KAGVTQTPRYLIKTRGQQVTLSCSPISGHRSVSWYQQTPGQGLQFLFEYFSETQRNKGNFPGRFSGRQFSNSRSEMNVSTLELGDSALYLCASSLLAGVQGEQYFGPGTRLTVT.

The chain is built from TRBV7-2 and TRBJ1-5; 7 nucleotides agree with TRBD1. Trimming removed 5 bases from V and 5 bases from J; junction bases left unmatched: 6. Per germline, CDR1 SGHTA and CDR2 FQGNSA. The CDR3 runs 14 residues. The CDR3 DNA reads TGTGCCAGCAGCCCACAGGGGTGGCATCAGCCCCAGCATTTT. Amino acids: CASSPQGWHQPQHF.

The chain links TRBV7-2 to TRBJ2-3, with TRBD1 matching over 9 bases. The CDR3 is 14 amino acids. The J segment lost 5 bases and the V segment lost 5 bases, leaving 5 bases of the junction unmatched. Germline V gives CDR1 SGHTA, CDR2 FQGNSA. The CDR3 sequence is CASSLDRGVDTQYF. In DNA, the CDR3 is TGTGCCAGCAGCCTCGACAGGGGGGTAGATACGCAGTATTTT.

The chain recombines TRBV5-4 with TRBJ1-3; weak D call: TRBD1 (6 bases). V was clipped by 4 bases and J by 4 bases, with 15 bases between them. This CDR3 has 15 residues. The germline gives CDR1 SGHNT, CDR2 YYREEE (reference sequence). CDR3: CASSLGGGDGNTIYF. The CDR3 DNA is TGTGCCAGCAGCCTAGGGGGGGGCGACGGAAACACCATATATTTT. Complete variable domain (other parts from reference TRBV5-4 and TRBJ1-3): ETGVTQSPTHLIKTRGQQVTLRCSSQSGHNTVSWYQQALGQGPQFIFQYYREEENGRGNFPPRFSGLQFPNYSSELNVNALELDDSALYLCASSLGGGDGNTIYFGEGSWLTVV.

The gene calls are TRBV30 and TRBJ2-3, with D maybe TRBD2 (7 bases). Trimming cost V 5 bases and J 3 bases, with 21 bases left between them. The CDR3 spans 16 residues. CDR1 and CDR2 (germline): GTSNPN, SVGIG (reference sequence). The CDR3 DNA follows: TGTGCCTGGGGGGGGCTCGGTTGGGGAGGGACAGATACGCAGTATTTT. Translation gives CAWGGLGWGGTDTQYF.

The chain joins TRBV27 to TRBJ1-6, with TRBD1 identical over 10 bases. Germline loops: CDR1 MNHEY, CDR2 SMNVEV (reference sequence). This CDR3 spans 19 amino acids. J was trimmed by 6 bases and V by 3 bases; bases with no gene match: 14. The CDR3 spells CASSFDRDRGPDINSPLHF. The CDR3 DNA reads TGTGCCAGCAGTTTCGACCGGGACAGGGGCCCGGACATTAATTCACCCCTCCACTTT.

This clone was picked up a small number of times. V is TRBV13 and J is TRBJ1-4; D might be TRBD1 (5 bases). The CDR3 consists of 14 residues. V was cut by 5 bases and J by 8 bases, with 15 bases left in between. Germline CDR1 PRHDT, CDR2 FYEKMQ (reference sequence). The CDR3: CASSPRTFREKLFF. The CDR3 coding sequence is TGTGCCAGCAGCCCCCGGACATTTAGGGAAAAACTGTTTTTT.

The chain uses TRBV5-6 and TRBJ1-1; TRBD1 is a possible D gene (5 bases). This CDR3 is built from 13 residues. CDR1 and CDR2 from the germline V gene are SGHDT and YYEEEE. The V and J ends lost 0 bases and 8 bases respectively, with 11 bases between them. The CDR3 nucleotides are TGTGCCAGCAGCTTGGTCGGGGGATCAGAAGCTTTCTTT. Its translation is CASSLVGGSEAFF.

The rearrangement joins TRBV9 to TRBJ2-1; D call uncertain. Trimming cost V 4 bases and J 9 bases, with 17 bases left between them. The CDR3 loop spans 14 amino acids. Germline V gene lookup returns CDR1 SGDLS and CDR2 YYNGEE. The CDR3 region has the DNA TGTGCCAGCAGCCCGATAGAGTTTAGAAGTGAGCAGTTCTTC. Its protein is CASSPIEFRSEQFF.

V is TRBV28 and J is TRBJ1-1; 8 nucleotides match TRBD1. CDR1 is MDHEN, CDR2 SYDVKM, per germline. The J segment lost 5 bases and the V segment lost 5 bases, leaving 10 bases of the junction unmatched. CDR3 length: 15 residues. The CDR3 is CASSGRTGRGTEAFF. The CDR3 nucleotides are TGTGCCAGCAGTGGTCGGACAGGGAGAGGTACTGAAGCTTTCTTT.

The genes are TRBV7-6 and TRBJ2-3; the D is unclear. Germline values: CDR1 SGHVS, CDR2 FNYEAQ. The CDR3 sequence is 15 residues long. The V gene lost 2 bases and the J gene lost 0 bases, with 9 bases spanning the gap. The CDR3 DNA is TGTGCCAGCAGCTTACTTTACTCTAGCACAGATACGCAGTATTTT. It translates to CASSLLYSSTDTQYF.

This chain uses TRBV7-2 with TRBJ2-1; D possibly corresponds to TRBD2 (7 bases). This CDR3 is 15 amino acids long. Trimming cost V 6 bases and J 0 bases, with 12 bases left between them. Germline assignment: CDR1 SGHTA and CDR2 FQGNSA. CDR3 residues: CASSGGGLSYNEQFF. DNA of the CDR3: TGTGCCAGCAGTGGGGGGGGCCTCTCCTACAATGAGCAGTTCTTC.

For the CDR3, the DNA is TGTGCCTGGAGTGCCCACCTCGGCGAGCAGTACTTC. This encodes CAWSAHLGEQYF. This rearrangement joins TRBV30 to TRBJ2-7; D gene uncertain. Between the trimmed V and J ends, which lost 1 base and 6 bases, there was a span of 10 bases. The CDR3 runs to 12 residues. Germline lookup yields CDR1 GTSNPN and CDR2 SVGIG (reference sequence).